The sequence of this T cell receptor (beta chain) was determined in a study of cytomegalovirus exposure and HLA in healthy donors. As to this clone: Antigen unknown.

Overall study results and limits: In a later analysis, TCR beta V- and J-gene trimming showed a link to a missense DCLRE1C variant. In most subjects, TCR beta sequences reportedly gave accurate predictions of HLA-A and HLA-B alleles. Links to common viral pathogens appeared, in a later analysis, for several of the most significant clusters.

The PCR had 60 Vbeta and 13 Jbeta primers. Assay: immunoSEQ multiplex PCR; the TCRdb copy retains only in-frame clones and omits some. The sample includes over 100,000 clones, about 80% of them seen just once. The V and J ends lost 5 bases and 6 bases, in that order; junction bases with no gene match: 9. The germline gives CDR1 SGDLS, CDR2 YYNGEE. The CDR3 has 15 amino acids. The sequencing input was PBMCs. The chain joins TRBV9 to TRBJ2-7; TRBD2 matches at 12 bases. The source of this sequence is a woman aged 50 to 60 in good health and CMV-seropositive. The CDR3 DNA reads TGTGCCAGCAGTTTAACCGGGACTAGCGGGTTCGAGCAGTACTTC. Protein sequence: CASSLTGTSGFEQYF.